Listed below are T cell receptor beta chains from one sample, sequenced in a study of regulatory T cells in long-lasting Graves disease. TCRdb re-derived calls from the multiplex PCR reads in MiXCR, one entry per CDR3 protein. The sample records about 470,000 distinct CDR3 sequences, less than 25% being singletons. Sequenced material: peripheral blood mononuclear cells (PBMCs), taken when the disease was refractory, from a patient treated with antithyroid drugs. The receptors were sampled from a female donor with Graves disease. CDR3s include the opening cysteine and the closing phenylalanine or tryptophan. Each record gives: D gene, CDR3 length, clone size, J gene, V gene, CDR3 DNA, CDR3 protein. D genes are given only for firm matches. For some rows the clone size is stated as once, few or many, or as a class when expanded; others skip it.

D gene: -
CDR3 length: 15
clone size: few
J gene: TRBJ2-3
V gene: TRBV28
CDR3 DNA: TGTGCCAGCAGTTTAGGTGACTATCCAGTACGTACGCAGTATTTT
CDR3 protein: CASSLGDYPVRTQYF

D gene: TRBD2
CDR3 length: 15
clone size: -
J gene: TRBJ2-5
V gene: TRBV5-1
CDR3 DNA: TGCGCCAGCAGCTTTAGGACTAGCGGGAGTGAGACCCAGTACTTC
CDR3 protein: CASSFRTSGSETQYF

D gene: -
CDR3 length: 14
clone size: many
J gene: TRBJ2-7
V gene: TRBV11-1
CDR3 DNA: TGTGCCAGCAGCTCGAGTGGGCCCGGCTACGAGCAGTACTTC
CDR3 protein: CASSSSGPGYEQYF

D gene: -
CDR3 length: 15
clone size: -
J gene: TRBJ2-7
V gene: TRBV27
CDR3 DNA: TGTGCCAGCAGTATGGTAGGAGGAACCTACTACGAGCAGTACTTC
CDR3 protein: CASSMVGGTYYEQYF

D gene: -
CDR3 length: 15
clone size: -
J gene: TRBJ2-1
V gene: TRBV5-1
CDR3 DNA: TGCGCCAGCAGCTTCGACTTGAGCTCCTACAATGAGCAGTTCTTC
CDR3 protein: CASSFDLSSYNEQFF

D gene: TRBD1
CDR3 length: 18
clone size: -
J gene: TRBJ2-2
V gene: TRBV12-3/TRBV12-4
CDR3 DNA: TGTGCCAGCAGTCCCCAACAGGGGGGACTCCATAACACCGGGGAGCTGTTTTTT
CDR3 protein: CASSPQQGGLHNTGELFF

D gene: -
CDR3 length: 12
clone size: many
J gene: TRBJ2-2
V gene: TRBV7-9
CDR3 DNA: TGTGCCAGCAGTTTGGGAAGCGGGGAGCTGTTTTTT
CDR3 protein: CASSLGSGELFF

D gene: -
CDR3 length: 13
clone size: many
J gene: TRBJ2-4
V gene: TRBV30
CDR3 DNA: TGTGCCAGAAGGGACCTAGCCAAAAACATTCAGTACTTC
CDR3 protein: CARRDLAKNIQYF

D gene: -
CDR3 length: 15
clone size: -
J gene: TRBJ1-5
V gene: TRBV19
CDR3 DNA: TGTGCCAGTAGTATACGCGGGAATGGCAATCAGCCCCAGCATTTT
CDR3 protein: CASSIRGNGNQPQHF

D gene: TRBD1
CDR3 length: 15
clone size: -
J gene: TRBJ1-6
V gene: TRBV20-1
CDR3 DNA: TGCAGTGCTAGAGGAGTACAGGGGAGGAATTCACCCCTCCACTTT
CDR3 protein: CSARGVQGRNSPLHF

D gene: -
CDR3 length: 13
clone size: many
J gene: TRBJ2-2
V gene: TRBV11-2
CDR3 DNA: TGTGCCAGCAGCATAGAGAACACCGGGGAGCTGTTTTTT
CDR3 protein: CASSIENTGELFF

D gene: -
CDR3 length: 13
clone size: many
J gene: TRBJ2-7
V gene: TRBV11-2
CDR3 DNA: TGTGCCAGCAGCTTAGATATCCACTACGAGCAGTACTTC
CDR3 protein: CASSLDIHYEQYF

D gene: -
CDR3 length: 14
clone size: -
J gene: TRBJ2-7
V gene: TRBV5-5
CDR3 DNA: TGTACCAGCAGTTACGCGGGACAAAGGGGCGAGCAGTACTTC
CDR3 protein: CTSSYAGQRGEQYF

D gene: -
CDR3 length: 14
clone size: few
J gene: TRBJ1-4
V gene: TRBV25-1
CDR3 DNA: TGTGCCAGCAGTAGAGGCGGGAGCTTTGAAAAACTGTTTTTT
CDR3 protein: CASSRGGSFEKLFF

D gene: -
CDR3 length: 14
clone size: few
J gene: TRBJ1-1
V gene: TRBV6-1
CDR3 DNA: TGTGCCAGCAGGGGGGACGGGTCGAACACTGAAGCTTTCTTT
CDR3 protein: CASRGDGSNTEAFF

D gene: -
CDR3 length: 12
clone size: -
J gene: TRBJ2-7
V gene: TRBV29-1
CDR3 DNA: TGCAGCGTTAGGTCAGGGAACTACGAGCAGTACTTC
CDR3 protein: CSVRSGNYEQYF

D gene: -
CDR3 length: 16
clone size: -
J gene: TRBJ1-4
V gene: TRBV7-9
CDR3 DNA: TGTGCCAGCAGCTTAGAGTTGCCAGGGATTAATGAAAAACTGTTTTTT
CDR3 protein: CASSLELPGINEKLFF

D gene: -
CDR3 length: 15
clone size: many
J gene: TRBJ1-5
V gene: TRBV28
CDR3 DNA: TGTGCCAGCAGTTTATTCTTGAGAAGCAATCAGCCCCAGCATTTT
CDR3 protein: CASSLFLRSNQPQHF

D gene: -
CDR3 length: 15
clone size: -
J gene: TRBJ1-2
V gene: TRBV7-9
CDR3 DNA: TGTGCCAGCAGCTTAGCCGAGGCGGGTAGTGATGGCTACACCTTC
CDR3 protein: CASSLAEAGSDGYTF

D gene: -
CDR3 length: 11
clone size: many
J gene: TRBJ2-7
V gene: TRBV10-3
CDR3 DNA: TGTGCCATCAGTGAGTCAAGGGAGCAGTACTTC
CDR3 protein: CAISESREQYF

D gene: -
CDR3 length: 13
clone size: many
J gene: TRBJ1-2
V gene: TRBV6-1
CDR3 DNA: TGTGCCAGTAGACAGGAGTTTGACTATGGCTACACCTTC
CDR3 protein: CASRQEFDYGYTF

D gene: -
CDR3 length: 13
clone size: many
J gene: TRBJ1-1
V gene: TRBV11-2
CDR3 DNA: TGTGCCAGCAGTTTAAGGGAAAACACTGAAGCTTTCTTT
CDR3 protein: CASSLRENTEAFF

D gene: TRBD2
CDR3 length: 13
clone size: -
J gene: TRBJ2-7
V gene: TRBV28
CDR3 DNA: TGTGCCAGCAGACTAGCGGGAGCGAACGAGCAGTACTTC
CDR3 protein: CASRLAGANEQYF

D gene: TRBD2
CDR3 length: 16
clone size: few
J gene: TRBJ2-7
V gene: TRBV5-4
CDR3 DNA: TGTGCCAGCAGCTCGGGACTAGCGGGAAGCATCTACGAGCAGTACTTC
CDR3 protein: CASSSGLAGSIYEQYF